These 8 T cell receptor beta chains were sequenced from one sample in a study of human T cells and chemical hapten exposure. TCRdb called the RACE reads again in MiXCR, with one record for every CDR3 protein. The sample lists some 120,000 distinct CDR3 sequences; approximately 8.3% were seen once. Time point noted: healthy volunteer bleed at 2 weeks. The starting material, unfractionated whole blood, was used for total RNA extraction. The material sequenced was whole blood. The receptors were sampled from a male donor in good health. Some clones in this sample may be carry-over from other donors' samples.

This clonotype was counted between two and nine times. The CDR3: CASKGGYQETQYF. CDR3 nucleotides: TGTGCCAGCAAGGGGGGGTACCAAGAGACCCAGTACTTC. The V call is TRBV2, the J call TRBJ2-5, with D possibly TRBD2 on 7 matching bases. Germline V gene sequence: CDR1 SNHLY, CDR2 FYNNEI. This CDR3 comprises 13 residues. Trimming took off 7 bases at V and 0 bases at J, with 9 bases between the two ends.

In its sample, this clonotype was seen many times. The chain combines TRBV3-1 with TRBJ2-1, with 10 bases lining up with TRBD2. The germline CDR1 and CDR2 sequences are LGHDT and YNNKEL (reference sequence). J was trimmed by 5 bases and V by 1 base; bases with no gene match: 8. There are 17 residues in the CDR3. CDR3 nucleotide sequence: TGTGCCAGCAGCCAAGGCTTTAGCGGGGGGCGGAACAATGAGCAGTTCTTC. Encoded protein: CASSQGFSGGRNNEQFF.

This clonotype has more than one count but fewer than ten. V gene TRBV15 combines with J gene TRBJ1-3; no clear D gene. The CDR3 runs to 15 residues. Trimming pared 1 base from V and 4 bases from J, leaving 11 bases between. Germline V gene lookup returns CDR1 LNHNV and CDR2 YYDKDF (reference sequence). DNA of the CDR3: TGTGCCACCAGCAGAGGGAAGGAACCCGGAAACACCATATATTTT. It specifies CATSRGKEPGNTIYF.

This clonotype occurred many times. The chain recombines TRBV10-2 with TRBJ2-1; the match to TRBD2 covers 9 bases. With V trimmed by 1 base and J by 6 bases, 4 bases remained unmatched. CDR3 length: 15 residues. Per germline, CDR1 WSHSY and CDR2 SAAADI. This CDR3 is CASSELVAGVNEQFF. The CDR3 DNA reads TGCGCCAGCAGTGAGTTGGTAGCGGGAGTCAATGAGCAGTTCTTC.

This clonotype was counted many times. The chain joins TRBV20-1 to TRBJ1-5; 9 bases map to TRBD1. Germline CDR1 DFQATT, CDR2 SNEGSKA (reference sequence). After removal of 6 bases from V and 3 bases from J, the junction contained 9 bases not matched to a gene. This CDR3 contains 15 residues. The CDR3 loop is CSAATGTGINQPQHF. The CDR3 coding sequence is TGCAGTGCCGCTACCGGGACAGGGATCAATCAGCCCCAGCATTTT.

This chain links TRBV5-1 with TRBJ2-1, with 9 nucleotides matching TRBD1. The V gene end was trimmed by 4 bases and the J gene end by 6 bases; junction bases not matched to a gene: 5. The CDR3 is 14 residues long. The germline CDR1 and CDR2 sequences are SGHRS and YFSETQ. The CDR3 reads CASSAGQGGNEQFF. CDR3 bases: TGCGCCAGCAGCGCGGGACAGGGAGGCAATGAGCAGTTCTTC.

The chain is built from TRBV2 and TRBJ2-7; D not resolved. Trimming removed 3 bases at V and 5 bases at J, with 14 bases between. The CDR3 consists of 14 residues. Germline assignment: CDR1 SNHLY and CDR2 FYNNEI. Here the CDR3 reads CASSDLVSFDEQYF. The CDR3 DNA is TGTGCCAGCAGTGATTTGGTCTCTTTCGACGAGCAGTACTTC.

The chain has TRBV29-1 and TRBJ2-3; weak D call: TRBD2 (5 bases). Per the germline V gene, CDR1 is SQVTM and CDR2 is ANQGSEA. V lost 2 bases and J lost 6, with 12 bases in between. The CDR3 loop spans 13 amino acids. CDR3 residues: CSVESLAGDTQYF. Here the CDR3 DNA reads TGCAGCGTTGAAAGTCTAGCTGGGGATACGCAGTATTTT.